Described below is a single T cell receptor beta chain sequence and its context. The sample is drawn from a study of blood T cell repertoires in COVID-19. Original data processing: Cell counts per sample came from amplifying reference gene primers. Produced via immunoSEQ multiplex PCR; TCRdb's table is partial and in-frame only. That table furnishes V, J and clone size, whereas the DNA furnished D and trimming. In the table there are 100,000 to 150,000 clones, roughly four fifths of which are singletons. V gave up 0 bases and J gave up 0 bases, with 9 bases separating them. The CDR3 runs 15 residues. Looked up from germline, CDR1 is MGHRA and CDR2 is YSYEKL. It was during active infection that Seattle patients were enrolled and then longitudinally followed.

The chain uses TRBV4-1 and TRBJ2-7; tentative D call: TRBD2 (6 bases). This sequence originates from a man older than 75 with COVID-19, enrolled during active disease. The sample was peripheral blood. The CDR3 loop is CASSQERGSSYEQYF. CDR3 DNA sequence: TGCGCCAGCAGCCAAGAACGGGGGTCCTCCTACGAGCAGTACTTC.